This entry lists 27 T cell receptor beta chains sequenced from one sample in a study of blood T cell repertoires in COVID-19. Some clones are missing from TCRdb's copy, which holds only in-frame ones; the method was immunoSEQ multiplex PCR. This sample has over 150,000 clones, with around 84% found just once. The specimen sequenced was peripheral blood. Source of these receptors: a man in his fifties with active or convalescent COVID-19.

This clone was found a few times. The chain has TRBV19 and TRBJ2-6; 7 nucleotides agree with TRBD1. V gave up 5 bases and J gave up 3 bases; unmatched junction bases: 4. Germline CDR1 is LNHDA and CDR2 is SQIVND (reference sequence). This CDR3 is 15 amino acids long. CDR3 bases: TGTGCCAGTAGTCCGACAGGGAGTGGGGCCAACGTCCTGACTTTC. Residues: CASSPTGSGANVLTF.

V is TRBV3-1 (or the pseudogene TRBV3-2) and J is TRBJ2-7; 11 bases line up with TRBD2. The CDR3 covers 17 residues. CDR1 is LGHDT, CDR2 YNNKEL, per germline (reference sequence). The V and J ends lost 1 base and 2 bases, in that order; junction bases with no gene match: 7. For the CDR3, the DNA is TGTGCCAGCAGCCAAGTGCTAGCGGGAGGCGCTCCCTACGAGCAGTACTTC. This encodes CASSQVLAGGAPYEQYF.

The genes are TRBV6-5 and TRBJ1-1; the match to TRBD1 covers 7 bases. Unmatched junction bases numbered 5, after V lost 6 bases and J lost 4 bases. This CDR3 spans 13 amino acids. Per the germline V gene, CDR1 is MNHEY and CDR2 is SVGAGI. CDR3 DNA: TGTGCCAGCAGGATGGGGACAGTCACTGAAGCTTTCTTT. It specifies CASRMGTVTEAFF.

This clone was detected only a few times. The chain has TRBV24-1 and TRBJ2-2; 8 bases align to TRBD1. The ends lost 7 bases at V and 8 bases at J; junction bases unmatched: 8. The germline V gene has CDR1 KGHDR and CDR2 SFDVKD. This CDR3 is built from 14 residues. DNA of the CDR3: TGTGCCACCAGCCGGACAGGGAATGTTGGGGAGCTGTTTTTT. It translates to CATSRTGNVGELFF.

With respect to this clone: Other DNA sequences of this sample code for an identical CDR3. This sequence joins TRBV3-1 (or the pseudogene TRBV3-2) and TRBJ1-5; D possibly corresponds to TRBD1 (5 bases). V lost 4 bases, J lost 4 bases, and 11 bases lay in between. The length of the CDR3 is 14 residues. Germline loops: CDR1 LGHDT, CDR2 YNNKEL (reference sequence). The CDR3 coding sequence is TGTGCCAGCAGCCCAACAGGTTCAAATCAGCCCCAGCATTTT. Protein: CASSPTGSNQPQHF.

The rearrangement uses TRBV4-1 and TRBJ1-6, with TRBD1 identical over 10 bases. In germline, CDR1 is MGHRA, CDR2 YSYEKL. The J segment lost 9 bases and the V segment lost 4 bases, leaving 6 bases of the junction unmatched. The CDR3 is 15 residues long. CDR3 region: CASSRSDRGTSPLHF. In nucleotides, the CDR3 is TGCGCCAGCAGCCGATCGGACAGGGGGACTTCACCCCTCCACTTT.

The CDR3 nucleotides are TGTGCCAGCAGTTACTACGAGACAGTGGGCACCGGGGAGCTGTTTTTT. Translated, it gives CASSYYETVGTGELFF. The rearrangement links TRBV6-5 to TRBJ2-2; D may be TRBD1 (5 bases). CDR1 MNHEY and CDR2 SVGAGI come from the germline V gene. This CDR3 has 16 residues. V shed 1 base and J shed 4 bases, with 13 bases lying between them.

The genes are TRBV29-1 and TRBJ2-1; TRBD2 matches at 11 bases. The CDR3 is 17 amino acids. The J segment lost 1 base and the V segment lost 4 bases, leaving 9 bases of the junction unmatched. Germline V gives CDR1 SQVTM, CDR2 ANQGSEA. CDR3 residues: CSVGSLAGGRSYNEQFF. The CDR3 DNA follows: TGCAGCGTTGGAAGTCTAGCGGGGGGCAGGTCCTACAATGAGCAGTTCTTC.

The CDR3 region is CARGTAASGNTIYF. In DNA, the CDR3 is TGTGCCAGAGGGACAGCGGCCTCTGGAAACACCATATATTTT. The chain links TRBV19 to TRBJ1-3; 7 bases align to TRBD1. Germline CDR1 LNHDA, CDR2 SQIVND (reference sequence). The CDR3 is 14 residues long. The junction had 5 bases not matched to a gene; V was cut back by 9 bases and J by 0 bases. Supplemented by reference TRBV19 and TRBJ1-3, the full variable domain reads DGGITQSPKYLFRKEGQNVTLSCEQNLNHDAMYWYRQDPGQGLRLIYYSQIVNDFQKGDIAEGYSVSREKKESFPLTVTSAQKNPTAFYLCARGTAASGNTIYFGEGSWLTVV.

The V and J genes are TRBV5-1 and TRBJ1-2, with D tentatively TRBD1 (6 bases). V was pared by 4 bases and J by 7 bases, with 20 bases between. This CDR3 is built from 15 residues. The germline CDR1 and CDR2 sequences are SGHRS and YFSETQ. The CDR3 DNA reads TGCGCCAGCAGCCCCGTAGGGGACCAGGGGTCTGGCTACACCTTC. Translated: CASSPVGDQGSGYTF.

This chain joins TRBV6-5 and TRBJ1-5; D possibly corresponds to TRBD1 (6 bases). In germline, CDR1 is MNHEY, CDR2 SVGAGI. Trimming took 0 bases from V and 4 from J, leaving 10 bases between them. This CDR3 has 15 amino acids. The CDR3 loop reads CASSYSGTSNQPQHF. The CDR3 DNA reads TGTGCCAGCAGTTACTCCGGGACATCGAATCAGCCCCAGCATTTT.

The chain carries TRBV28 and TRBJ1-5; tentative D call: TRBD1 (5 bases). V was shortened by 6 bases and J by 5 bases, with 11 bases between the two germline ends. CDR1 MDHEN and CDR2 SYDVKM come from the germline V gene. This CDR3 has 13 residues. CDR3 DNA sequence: TGTGCCAGCAGCACTGACAGTTATCAGCCCCAGCATTTT. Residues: CASSTDSYQPQHF.

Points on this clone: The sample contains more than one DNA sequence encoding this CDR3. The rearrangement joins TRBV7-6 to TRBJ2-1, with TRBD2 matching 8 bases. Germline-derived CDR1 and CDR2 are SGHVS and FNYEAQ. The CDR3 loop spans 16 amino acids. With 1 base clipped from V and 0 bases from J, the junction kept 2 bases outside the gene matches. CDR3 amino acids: CASSLEAGDSYNEQFF. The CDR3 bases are TGTGCCAGCAGCTTAGAAGCGGGGGACTCCTACAATGAGCAGTTCTTC.

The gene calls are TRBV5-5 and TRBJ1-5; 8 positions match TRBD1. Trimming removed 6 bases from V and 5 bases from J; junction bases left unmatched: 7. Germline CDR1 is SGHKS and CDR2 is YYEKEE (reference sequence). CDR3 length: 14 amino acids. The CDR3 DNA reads TGTGCCAGCAACTCCGCAGGGGGCTATCAGCCCCAGCATTTT. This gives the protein CASNSAGGYQPQHF. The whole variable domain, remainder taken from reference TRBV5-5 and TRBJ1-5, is DAGVTQSPTHLIKTRGQQVTLRCSPISGHKSVSWYQQVLGQGPQFIFQYYEKEERGRGNFPDRFSARQFPNYSSELNVNALLLGDSALYLCASNSAGGYQPQHFGDGTRLSIL.

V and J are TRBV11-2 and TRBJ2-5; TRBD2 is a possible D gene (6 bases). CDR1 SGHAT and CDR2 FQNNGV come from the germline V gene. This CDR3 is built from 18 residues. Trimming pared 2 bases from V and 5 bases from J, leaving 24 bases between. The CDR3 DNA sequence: TGTGCCAGCAGCTTATTGTGGTCTTTGGGGGGATTTGGGGAGACCCAGTACTTC. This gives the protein CASSLLWSLGGFGETQYF.

The CDR3 here is CASGGGNLDTQYF. CDR3 coding DNA: TGTGCCAGCGGGGGGGGCAATTTAGATACGCAGTATTTT. J is TRBJ2-3 and V is TRBV7-2, with a possible D match to TRBD2 (7 bases). V lost 8 bases and J lost 5, with 14 bases in between. This CDR3 contains 13 residues. Germline values: CDR1 SGHTA, CDR2 FQGNSA.

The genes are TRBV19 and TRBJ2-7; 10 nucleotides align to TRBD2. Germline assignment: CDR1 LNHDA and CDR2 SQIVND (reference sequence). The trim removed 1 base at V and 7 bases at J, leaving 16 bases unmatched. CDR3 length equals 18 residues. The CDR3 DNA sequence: TGTGCCAGTAGTATAGGTGGGTTGGCTAGCGGGAGCAGAGTGGAGCAGTACTTC. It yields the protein CASSIGGLASGSRVEQYF. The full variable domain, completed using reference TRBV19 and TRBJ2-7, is DGGITQSPKYLFRKEGQNVTLSCEQNLNHDAMYWYRQDPGQGLRLIYYSQIVNDFQKGDIAEGYSVSREKKESFPLTVTSAQKNPTAFYLCASSIGGLASGSRVEQYFGPGTRLTVT.

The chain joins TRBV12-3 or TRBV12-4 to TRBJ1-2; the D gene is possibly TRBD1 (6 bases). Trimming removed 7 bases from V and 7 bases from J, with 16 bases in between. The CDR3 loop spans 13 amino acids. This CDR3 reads CASTLDRKVGYTF. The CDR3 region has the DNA TGTGCCAGCACACTGGACAGAAAGGTTGGCTACACCTTC.

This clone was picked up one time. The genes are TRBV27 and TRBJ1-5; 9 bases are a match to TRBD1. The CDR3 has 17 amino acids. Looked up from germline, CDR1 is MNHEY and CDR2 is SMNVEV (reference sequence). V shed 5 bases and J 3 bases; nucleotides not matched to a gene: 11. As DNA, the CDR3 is TGTGCCAGCAGTCCCATTACCGGGACAGGGCCCAATCAGCCCCAGCATTTT. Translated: CASSPITGTGPNQPQHF.

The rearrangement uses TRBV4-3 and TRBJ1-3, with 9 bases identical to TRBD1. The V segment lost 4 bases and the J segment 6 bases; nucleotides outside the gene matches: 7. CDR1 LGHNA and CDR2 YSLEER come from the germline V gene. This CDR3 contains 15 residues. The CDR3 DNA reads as TGCGCCAGCAGCCGCGACAGGGGGAATGTAAACACCATATATTTT. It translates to CASSRDRGNVNTIYF.

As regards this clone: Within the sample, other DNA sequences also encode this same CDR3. Written as DNA, the CDR3 is TGCGCCAGCAGCTCTGACAGGGGAGCTGGAAACACCATATATTTT. Translating it yields CASSSDRGAGNTIYF. This chain uses TRBV5-1 with TRBJ1-3; 8 bases align to TRBD1. The CDR3 runs 15 residues. Germline V CDR1 and CDR2: SGHRS, YFSETQ. The V segment lost 3 bases and the J segment 2 bases; nucleotides outside the gene matches: 4.

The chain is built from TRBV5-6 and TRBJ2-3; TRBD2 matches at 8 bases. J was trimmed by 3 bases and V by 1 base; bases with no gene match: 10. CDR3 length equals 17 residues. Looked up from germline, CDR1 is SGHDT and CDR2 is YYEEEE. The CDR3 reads CASSLSAGGVATDTQYF. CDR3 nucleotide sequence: TGTGCCAGCAGCTTGTCGGCGGGGGGTGTGGCGACAGATACGCAGTATTTT.

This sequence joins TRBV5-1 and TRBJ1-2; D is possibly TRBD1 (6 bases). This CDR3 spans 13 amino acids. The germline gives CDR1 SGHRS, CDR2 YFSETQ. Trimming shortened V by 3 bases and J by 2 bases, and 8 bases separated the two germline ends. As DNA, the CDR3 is TGCGCCAGCAGCTACGGACAGAACTATGGCTACACCTTC. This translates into CASSYGQNYGYTF.

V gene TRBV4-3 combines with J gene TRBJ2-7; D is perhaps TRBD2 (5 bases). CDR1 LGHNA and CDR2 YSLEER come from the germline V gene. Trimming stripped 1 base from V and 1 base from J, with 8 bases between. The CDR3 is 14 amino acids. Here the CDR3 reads CASSQGDYSYEQYF. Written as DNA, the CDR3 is TGCGCCAGCAGCCAAGGTGACTATTCCTACGAGCAGTACTTC.

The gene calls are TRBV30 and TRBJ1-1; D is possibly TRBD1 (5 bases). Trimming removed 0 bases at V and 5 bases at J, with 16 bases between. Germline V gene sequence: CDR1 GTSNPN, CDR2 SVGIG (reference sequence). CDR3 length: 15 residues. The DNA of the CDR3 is TGTGCCTGGAGTGTACGTCCCGCAGGGTGGACTGAAGCTTTCTTT. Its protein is CAWSVRPAGWTEAFF.

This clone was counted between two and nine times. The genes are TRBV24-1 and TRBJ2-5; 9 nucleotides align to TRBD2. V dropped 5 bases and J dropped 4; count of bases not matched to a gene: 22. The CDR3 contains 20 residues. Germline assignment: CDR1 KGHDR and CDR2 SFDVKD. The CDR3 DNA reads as TGTGCCACCAGTGGTCCCCCGGGACAGTACGGACTAGCGACTCTAGAGACCCAGTACTTC. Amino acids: CATSGPPGQYGLATLETQYF.

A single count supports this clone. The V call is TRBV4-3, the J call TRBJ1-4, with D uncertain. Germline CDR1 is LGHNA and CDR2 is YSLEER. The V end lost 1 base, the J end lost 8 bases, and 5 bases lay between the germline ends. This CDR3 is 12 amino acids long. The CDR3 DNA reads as TGCGCCAGCAGCCAAGTGGAGGAAAAACTGTTTTTT. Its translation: CASSQVEEKLFF.